A selection of T cell receptor beta chains follows, all from one sample in a study of blood T cell repertoires in COVID-19. This table comes from immunoSEQ multiplex PCR, and its TCRdb copy is limited to in-frame clones, with some not included. The repertoire holds under 250,000 clones, with 81% as singletons. Input material: peripheral blood. The receptors were sampled from a woman of 80 years or more with acute or convalescent COVID-19. The CDR3 runs from the conserved cysteine through the conserved F or W. The D gene is left open where the match is weak. Only some rows state a clone size, as once, few, many or a class for expanded clones.

J gene: TRBJ1-1
D gene: NA
clone size: once
V gene: TRBV6-5
CDR3 DNA: TGTGCCTCCCGAGGGGGTTCGAGCACTGAAGCTTTCTTT
CDR3 protein: CASRGGSSTEAFF

J gene: TRBJ1-2
D gene: NA
clone size: once
V gene: TRBV27
CDR3 DNA: TGTGCCAGCAGTTCCACGACATTGGATCTTAACTATGGCTACACCTTC
CDR3 protein: CASSSTTLDLNYGYTF

J gene: TRBJ1-2
D gene: NA
clone size: NA
V gene: TRBV2
CDR3 DNA: TGTGCCAGTGCAGACCTAGGTGGCTACACCTTC
CDR3 protein: CASADLGGYTF

J gene: TRBJ1-4
D gene: NA
clone size: NA
V gene: TRBV5-1
CDR3 DNA: TGCGCCAGCAGTTTAGGCAGGGAGGGCGAAAAACTGTTTTTT
CDR3 protein: CASSLGREGEKLFF

J gene: TRBJ2-3
D gene: TRBD2
clone size: NA
V gene: TRBV9
CDR3 DNA: TGTGCCAGCAGCGTAGGGACTAGCGGGGGGATCGATACGCAGTATTTT
CDR3 protein: CASSVGTSGGIDTQYF

J gene: TRBJ2-3
D gene: NA
clone size: few
V gene: TRBV11-2
CDR3 DNA: TGTGCCAGCACACTGGCGCGGAAAGATACGCAGTATTTT
CDR3 protein: CASTLARKDTQYF

J gene: TRBJ1-4
D gene: NA
clone size: NA
V gene: TRBV28
CDR3 DNA: TGTGCCAGCAGCCGATACAGTGTGGGTGGCGAAAAACTGTTTTTT
CDR3 protein: CASSRYSVGGEKLFF

J gene: TRBJ2-5
D gene: NA
clone size: NA
V gene: TRBV25-1
CDR3 DNA: TGTGCCAGCAGTTGGGACTCGGGGCGCCAAGAGACCCAGTACTTC
CDR3 protein: CASSWDSGRQETQYF

J gene: TRBJ1-4
D gene: NA
clone size: NA
V gene: TRBV6-1
CDR3 DNA: TGTGCCAGCAGTGAACTGACAGGCCCAGAAAAACTGTTTTTT
CDR3 protein: CASSELTGPEKLFF

J gene: TRBJ1-2
D gene: NA
clone size: once
V gene: TRBV28
CDR3 DNA: TGTGCCAGCCCTTTTTATCCGGGGGGCTCTAACTATGGCTACACCTTC
CDR3 protein: CASPFYPGGSNYGYTF

J gene: TRBJ2-1
D gene: TRBD1
clone size: NA
V gene: TRBV25-1
CDR3 DNA: TGTGCCAGCAAGGGGGACAGGATTATCAATGAGCAGTTCTTC
CDR3 protein: CASKGDRIINEQFF

J gene: TRBJ2-7
D gene: TRBD1
clone size: NA
V gene: TRBV6-2/TRBV6-3
CDR3 DNA: TGTGCCAGCAGTTCTGGACAGGGGCACTCCTACGAGCAGTACTTC
CDR3 protein: CASSSGQGHSYEQYF

J gene: TRBJ1-5
D gene: TRBD1
clone size: NA
V gene: TRBV3-1/TRBV3-2
CDR3 DNA: TGTGCCAGCAGCAAGACAGGGGGTAGTATCAATCAGCCCCAGCATTTT
CDR3 protein: CASSKTGGSINQPQHF

J gene: TRBJ2-7
D gene: TRBD1
clone size: NA
V gene: TRBV11-2
CDR3 DNA: TGTGCCAGCAGTCCGAACCGGGACAGGACCTACGAGCAGTACTTC
CDR3 protein: CASSPNRDRTYEQYF

J gene: TRBJ1-4
D gene: NA
clone size: once
V gene: TRBV12-3/TRBV12-4
CDR3 DNA: TGTGCCAGCAGTCGTGAACTTGAAAAACTGTTTTTT
CDR3 protein: CASSRELEKLFF

J gene: TRBJ2-3
D gene: TRBD2
clone size: NA
V gene: TRBV4-2
CDR3 DNA: TGTGCCAGCAGCCAAGATGGGGCGGGAGGGGTAGATACGCAGTATTTT
CDR3 protein: CASSQDGAGGVDTQYF